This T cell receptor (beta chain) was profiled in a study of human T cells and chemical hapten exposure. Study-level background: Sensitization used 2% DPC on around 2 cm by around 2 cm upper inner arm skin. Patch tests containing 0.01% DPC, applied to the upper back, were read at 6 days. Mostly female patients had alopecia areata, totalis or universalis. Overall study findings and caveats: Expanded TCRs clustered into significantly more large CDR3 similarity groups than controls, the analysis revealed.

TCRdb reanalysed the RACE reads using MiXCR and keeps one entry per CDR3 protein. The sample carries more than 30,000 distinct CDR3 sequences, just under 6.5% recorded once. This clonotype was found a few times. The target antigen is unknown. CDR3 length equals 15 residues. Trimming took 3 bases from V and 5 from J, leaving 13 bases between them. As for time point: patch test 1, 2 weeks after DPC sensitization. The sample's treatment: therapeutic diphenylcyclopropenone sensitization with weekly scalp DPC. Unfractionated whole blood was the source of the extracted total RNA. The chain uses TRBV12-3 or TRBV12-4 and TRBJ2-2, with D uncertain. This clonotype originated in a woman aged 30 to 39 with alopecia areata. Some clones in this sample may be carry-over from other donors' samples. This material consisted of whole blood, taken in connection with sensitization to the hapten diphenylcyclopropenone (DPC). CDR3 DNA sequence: TGTGCCAGCAGTTTCGGTGCTCTGGGGACCGGGGAGCTGTTTTTT. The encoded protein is CASSFGALGTGELFF.